This TCR beta chain was recovered during a study of blood T cells in healthy people across ages. Per germline, CDR1 SQVTM and CDR2 ANQGSEA. V shed 4 bases and J 6 bases; nucleotides not matched to a gene: 12. This CDR3 contains 14 residues. Primers used in a second PCR of roughly 7 to 12 cycles were a sample-barcoded 5' primer and a J-beta primer mix. MiXCR, applied by TCRdb to the 5' RACE reads, yields one record per CDR3 protein. This table holds 550,000 to 750,000 distinct CDR3 sequences, approximately 21% found once. The sample was blood. The origin of this receptor is a man between 65 and 80 years old in good health. The gene calls are TRBV29-1 and TRBJ2-7, with TRBD1 matching 7 bases. The CDR3 loop is CSVGRDRGVSEQYF. The DNA for the CDR3 is TGCAGCGTTGGCCGGGACAGAGGAGTCAGCGAGCAGTACTTC.